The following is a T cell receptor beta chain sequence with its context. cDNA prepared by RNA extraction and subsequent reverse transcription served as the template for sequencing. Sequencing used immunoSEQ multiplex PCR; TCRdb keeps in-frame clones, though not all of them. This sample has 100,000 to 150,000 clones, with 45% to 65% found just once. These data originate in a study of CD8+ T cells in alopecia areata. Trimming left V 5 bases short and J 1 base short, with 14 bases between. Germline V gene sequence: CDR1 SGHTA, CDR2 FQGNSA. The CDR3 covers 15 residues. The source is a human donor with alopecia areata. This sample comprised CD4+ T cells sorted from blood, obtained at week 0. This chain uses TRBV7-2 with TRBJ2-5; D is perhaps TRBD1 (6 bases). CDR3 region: CASSPLTGPQETQYF. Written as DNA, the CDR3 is TGTGCCAGCAGCCCCCTAACAGGGCCCCAAGAGACCCAGTACTTC.